This TCR beta chain was found in a study of PD-L1 blockade in urothelial cancer. Study context: Male sex and bladder-origin urothelial cancer were recorded for about 90% of the roughly 30 patients. Blood was tested 3 weeks (second dose) and 6 weeks into treatment. General study points: Survival was better when pretreatment blood TCR clonality fell below the median.

This clone was recorded only once. The target antigen is unknown. Synthetic templates analogous to TCR were spiked into all PCRs individually. Repertoires were generated with immunoSEQ multiplex PCR, while TCRdb's copy carries only in-frame clones and drops some. The table includes 80,000 to 130,000 clones, 91% detected once. Germline V gene data show CDR1 as MNHEY and CDR2 as SMNVEV (reference sequence). The V gene end was trimmed by 5 bases and the J gene end by 1 base; junction bases not matched to a gene: 6. This CDR3 is built from 16 residues. This clonotype was obtained from a woman of 80 years or more with urothelial cancer. The sequencing here drew on PBMCs, taken around atezolizumab (anti-PD-L1) treatment. The rearrangement joins TRBV27 to TRBJ2-3; 10 nucleotides match TRBD2. CDR3: CASSPGAGGRTDTQYF. As DNA, the CDR3 is TGTGCCAGCAGTCCGGGAGCGGGAGGGCGCACAGATACGCAGTATTTT.